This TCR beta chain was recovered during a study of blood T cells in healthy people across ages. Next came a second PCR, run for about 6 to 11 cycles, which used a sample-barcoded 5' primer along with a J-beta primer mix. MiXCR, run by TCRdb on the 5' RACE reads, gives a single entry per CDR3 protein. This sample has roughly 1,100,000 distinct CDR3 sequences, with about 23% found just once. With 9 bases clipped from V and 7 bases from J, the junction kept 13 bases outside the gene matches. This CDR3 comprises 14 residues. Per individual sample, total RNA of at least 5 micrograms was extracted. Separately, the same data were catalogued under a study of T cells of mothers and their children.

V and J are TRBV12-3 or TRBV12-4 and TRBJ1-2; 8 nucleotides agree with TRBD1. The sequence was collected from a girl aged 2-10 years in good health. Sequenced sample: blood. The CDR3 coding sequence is TGTGCCAGAACCCTGACAGGGGTGGCAAGTGGCTACACCTTC. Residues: CARTLTGVASGYTF.